The rows below give T cell receptor beta chains drawn from one sample of a study of shared clonotypes between healthy human individuals. Here immunoSEQ multiplex PCR was the method, and the copy in TCRdb shows in-frame clones only, minus some. Of just over 2,000,000 clones detected, roughly 94% appear once; the ten largest clones hold 0.1% to 0.15%. The sample comprised naive CD4+ T cells sorted from blood. Receptors originate from a man between 18 and 29 years old in good health. The CDR3 runs from the conserved cysteine through the conserved F or W. Each record gives: CDR3 length, J gene, V gene, D gene, CDR3 protein. D genes are given only for firm matches.

17 TRBJ1-6 TRBV30 NA CAWSSDRSSSYNSPLHF
17 TRBJ1-5 TRBV7-2 TRBD1 CASSPYPTGLGNQPQHF
14 TRBJ2-1 TRBV19 NA CASSRDTAYNEQFF
13 TRBJ2-7 TRBV29-1 NA CSVPGTLTSEQYF
16 TRBJ1-2 TRBV5-4 NA CASSLEGALLNYGYTF
15 TRBJ1-2 TRBV7-2 TRBD1 CASSLEGTAGYGYTF
13 TRBJ2-5 TRBV10-3 NA CAISDRQYETQYF
13 TRBJ2-1 TRBV4-2 TRBD1 CASSPQGEVEQFF
17 TRBJ1-6 TRBV28 TRBD1 CASRPGQGPPYNSPLHF
15 TRBJ1-4 TRBV18 NA CASSQGRGSGEKLFF
15 TRBJ2-3 TRBV9 NA CASSVAGDPTDTQYF
14 TRBJ2-7 TRBV5-1 TRBD1 CASSLEGAGYEQYF
15 TRBJ1-2 TRBV6-1 NA CASSEVGQGSWGYTF
21 TRBJ1-6 TRBV27 NA CASSPHSKEGRAATQNSPLHF
16 TRBJ2-2 TRBV9 TRBD2 CASSPLAGTNTGELFF
11 TRBJ2-7 TRBV5-6 NA CASSLRYEQYF
15 TRBJ2-7 TRBV10-3 TRBD1 CATLAGGGIPYEQYF
11 TRBJ2-1 TRBV10-3 NA CAVTSGNEQFF
15 TRBJ1-1 TRBV5-6 NA CASSLAEDAPFEAFF
14 TRBJ2-7 TRBV15 NA CATSRDKTIYEQYF
13 TRBJ1-1 TRBV10-1 NA CASSESGSIMAFF
13 TRBJ1-1 TRBV18 TRBD1 CASSPNDRVEAFF
15 TRBJ2-2 TRBV6-6 NA CASSPPGTYGGELFF
13 TRBJ1-2 TRBV2 TRBD1 CAGRTGRLDGYTF
15 TRBJ2-3 TRBV5-4 NA CASSLYGTGTDTQYF
15 TRBJ1-5 TRBV18 TRBD1 CASSPMLTGPQPQHF
14 TRBJ1-3 TRBV9 NA CASSQSMSGNTIYF